These T cell receptor beta chains were read from a single sample in a study of molecular identifiers for immune sequencing clone quantification. One entry per CDR3 protein, called by TCRdb with MiXCR from the PCR reads. Of around 460,000 distinct CDR3 sequences in the sample, about a fifth were seen once. The sequenced sample was naive CD8+ T cells from blood, with Jurkat cell RNA spiked in. Every receptor here comes from a human donor in good health. Some libraries in this study had Jurkat cell RNA spiked in. Both conserved end residues are part of each CDR3. A D gene is named only where the DNA matches it firmly. Expanded clones get a size class; other rows say once, few or many, or leave the size out.

D	size	J	V	DNA	CDR3
.	many	TRBJ2-6	TRBV29-1	TGCAGCGTTGAAGAGTGGCAGCCCACTGGGGCCAACGTCCTGACTTTC	CSVEEWQPTGANVLTF
TRBD1	.	TRBJ2-1	TRBV7-2	TGTGCCAGCAGCCCCGGGACAGGGGGCTTAAATGGGCAGTTCTTC	CASSPGTGGLNGQFF
.	.	TRBJ2-3	TRBV6-1	TGTGCCATCGGGAGCGCAGATACGCAGTATTTT	CAIGSADTQYF
.	many	TRBJ1-4	TRBV4-3	TGCGCCAGCAGCCAAGTCTGGGCAGGGGTGATTGAAAAACTGTTTTTT	CASSQVWAGVIEKLFF
TRBD1	.	TRBJ2-1	TRBV28	TGTGCCAGCAGCTCGGTCGGGACAGCTTACAATGAGCAGTTCTTC	CASSSVGTAYNEQFF
.	few	TRBJ1-2	TRBV7-3	TGTGCCAGCAGCTTACACGCACAGGGTAGCGGCTACACCTTC	CASSLHAQGSGYTF
.	many	TRBJ2-3	TRBV9	TGTGCCAGCAGCCGTCTCGACGGAGACACAGATACGCAGTATTTT	CASSRLDGDTDTQYF
.	.	TRBJ1-3	TRBV12-3/TRBV12-4	TGTGCCAGCACCCCCGGGGGCTCTGGAAACACCATATATTTT	CASTPGGSGNTIYF
.	many	TRBJ2-5	TRBV3-1	TGTGCCAGCAGCCTTCTAAGGGACGGCGGGTCCCAGTACTTC	CASSLLRDGGSQYF
.	few	TRBJ2-1	TRBV18	TGTGCCAGCTCACCGAACTCGGGGGACTCCTACAATGAGCAGTTCTTC	CASSPNSGDSYNEQFF
.	.	TRBJ2-1	TRBV9	TGTGCCAGCAGCACAGAAGGGACAAGCTCCTACAATGAGCAGTTCTTC	CASSTEGTSSYNEQFF
.	many	TRBJ1-5	TRBV7-5	.	CISVPEAHDRVDQPQHF
.	.	TRBJ1-6	TRBV13	TGTGCCAGCAGCTCTACCGGGACGGAGAATTCACCCCTCCACTTT	CASSSTGTENSPLHF
TRBD1	.	TRBJ2-2	TRBV4-3	TGCGCCAGCAGCCAAGGCGCAGGGGGCCGGAACACCGGGGAGCTGTTTTTT	CASSQGAGGRNTGELFF
.	.	TRBJ2-4	TRBV4-3	TGCGCCAGCAGCCGCTCCGGGACGAGGGATTCACCCCTCCGCTTC	CASSRSGTRDSPLRF
TRBD1	.	TRBJ2-5	TRBV7-9	TGTGCCAGCAGCCACTTCGACAGGGGGCCGGAAGAGACCCAGTACTTC	CASSHFDRGPEETQYF
TRBD2	.	TRBJ2-1	TRBV3-1	TGTGCCAGCAGCTCTCGACTAGCGGTTGAGCAGTTCTTC	CASSSRLAVEQFF
TRBD1	few	TRBJ2-7	TRBV5-1	TGCGCCAGCAGCCCTATCCGGGACAGGGATCGTTACGAGCAGTACTTC	CASSPIRDRDRYEQYF
.	.	TRBJ1-2	TRBV3-1	TGTGCCAGCAGCCAAGAGCTGGCAGGGGTCTATGGCTACACCTTC	CASSQELAGVYGYTF
TRBD1	many	TRBJ2-7	TRBV14	TGTGCCAGCAGCCAAGAGATAGGGACAGTGACCTACGAGCAGTACTTC	CASSQEIGTVTYEQYF
.	.	TRBJ2-1	TRBV28	TGTGCCAGCAGTTCGGGACTTGGAGGCGATGAGCAGTTCTTC	CASSSGLGGDEQFF
.	.	TRBJ2-7	TRBV28	TGTGCCAGCAGTTTGCCCGAACCTAAGATGGGAGTCGGGGCAATCCTCTACGAGCAGTACTTC	CASSLPEPKMGVGAILYEQYF
.	.	TRBJ2-7	TRBV28	TGTGCCAGCAGTGACCCGGGACACGGGGGCTACGAGCAGTACTTC	CASSDPGHGGYEQYF
.	many	TRBJ2-7	TRBV13	TGTGCCAGCAGCCCGAGCTACTCCTACGAGCAGTACTTC	CASSPSYSYEQYF
.	.	TRBJ1-1	TRBV4-3	TGCGCCAGCAGCCAAGCGGGGGGTCTCAGGGGTGCAGCTTTCTTT	CASSQAGGLRGAAFF
TRBD1	.	TRBJ2-7	TRBV28	TGTGCCAGCAGTTTACCATTCGCCTCGAGTAGGGGGCTCGCTTACGAGCAGTACTTC	CASSLPFASSRGLAYEQYF
TRBD2	many	TRBJ2-7	TRBV4-1	TGCGCCAGCAGCCAAATCTCCGGACTAGCGGGGGGTGAGCAGTACTTC	CASSQISGLAGGEQYF
.	few	TRBJ2-7	TRBV3-1	TGTGCCAGCAGCCTTTCATCTATTGAGGTCACAGCCTACGAGCAGTACTTC	CASSLSSIEVTAYEQYF
.	many	TRBJ2-7	TRBV5-1	TGCGCCAGCAGCTTGGAGCCAGCCTACGAGCAGTACTTC	CASSLEPAYEQYF
.	.	TRBJ1-1	TRBV6-5	TGTGCCAGCAGTTACTTTGTAGGGACGAACACTGAAGCTTTCTTT	CASSYFVGTNTEAFF
.	many	TRBJ2-3	TRBV4-3	TGCGCCAGCAGCCAAGAGACCTGGGCGGTTGACACAGATACGCAGTATTTT	CASSQETWAVDTDTQYF
.	.	TRBJ2-7	TRBV20-1	TGCAGTGCTAGGTCGGAATACTCCTACGAGCAGTACTTC	CSARSEYSYEQYF
.	few	TRBJ2-5	TRBV4-1	TGCGCCAGCAGCCAAAGCCCAGGGGAAATCCAAGAGACCCAGTACTTC	CASSQSPGEIQETQYF
.	many	TRBJ2-7	TRBV4-3	TGCGCCAGCAGCCAAGATACGTTATCCTACGAGCAGTACTTC	CASSQDTLSYEQYF
.	few	TRBJ2-1	TRBV30	TGTGCCTGGAGCAATTCTTATTACAATGAGCAGTTCTTC	CAWSNSYYNEQFF
TRBD1	.	TRBJ1-2	TRBV28	TGTGCCAGCAGTTCGCCCCGGACAGGGGACCTCCATTATGGCTACACCTTC	CASSSPRTGDLHYGYTF
.	many	TRBJ2-1	TRBV30	TGTGCCTGGAGTGTTTCACTACATACCTACAATGAGCAGTTCTTC	CAWSVSLHTYNEQFF
TRBD1	many	TRBJ2-5	TRBV6-5	TGTGCCAGCAGTTACGGGACAGGGGCCGAGTACCAAGAGACCCAGTACTTC	CASSYGTGAEYQETQYF
.	.	TRBJ2-7	TRBV4-2	TGTGCCAGCAGCCAAGACCCGGCAACCGGGACGGGAACCTACGAGCAGTACTTC	CASSQDPATGTGTYEQYF
TRBD1	few	TRBJ2-7	TRBV6-5	TGTGCCAGCAGTTATGGTCCGGGACAGGGTTTCTACGAGCAGTACTTC	CASSYGPGQGFYEQYF
.	few	TRBJ2-1	TRBV9	TGTGCCAGCAGCGCTGGTGGGACGAGGTACAATGAGCAGTTCTTC	CASSAGGTRYNEQFF
.	many	TRBJ2-5	TRBV6-5	TGTGCCAGCAGTTCTCGACTGAATCGGACCCAGTACTTC	CASSSRLNRTQYF
TRBD2	few	TRBJ2-3	TRBV2	TGTGCCAGCAGTGACGTACTAGCGGGGAGCACAGATACGCAGTATTTT	CASSDVLAGSTDTQYF
.	few	TRBJ2-7	TRBV10-2	TGCGCCAGCCCGAATTCCTGGGACGGCGAGCAGTACTTC	CASPNSWDGEQYF
TRBD1	many	TRBJ1-3	TRBV12-3/TRBV12-4	TGTGCCAGCAGACAGGGGTCTGGAAACACCATATATTTT	CASRQGSGNTIYF
.	many	TRBJ1-1	TRBV9	TGTGCCAGTAGCTCAAGGGGGGGTGAAGCTTTCTTT	CASSSRGGEAFF
TRBD1	few	TRBJ1-5	TRBV25-1	TGTGCCAGCAGTGCCGGGACAGGGGATCAGCCCCAGCATTTT	CASSAGTGDQPQHF
.	.	TRBJ2-5	TRBV29-1	TGCAGCGTTGATGCAGATTCTGCGGAGACCCAGTACTTC	CSVDADSAETQYF